This TCR beta chain stems from a study of shared clonotypes between healthy human individuals. Turning to this clone: Its antigen is still unknown.

Repertoires were generated with immunoSEQ multiplex PCR, while TCRdb's copy carries only in-frame clones and drops some. The data show around 2.1 million clones, about 92% seen once. Points from the study as a whole: When compared with the clonotypes that were shared by all four sorted-subset donors, the non-shared clonotypes turned out to have lower generation probabilities.

Naive CD8 populations comprised CD45RO-negative cells positively selected for CCR7, excluding terminally differentiated effector memory CD45RA+ cells. Between the trimmed V and J ends, which lost 5 bases and 5 bases, there was a span of 17 bases. The CDR3 length is 15 residues. Germline V gene lookup returns CDR1 SGHAT and CDR2 FQNNGV. The sequenced material came from naive CD8+ T cells from PBMCs. This rearrangement joins TRBV11-2 to TRBJ2-3; D perhaps matches TRBD1 (5 bases). This sequence was found in a man aged 18 to 35 in good health. Some clones in this sample may be carry-over from other donors' samples. CDR3 nucleotide sequence: TGTGCCAGCAGCCCAGTCGGCAGGGCACAAGATACGCAGTATTTT. It specifies CASSPVGRAQDTQYF.